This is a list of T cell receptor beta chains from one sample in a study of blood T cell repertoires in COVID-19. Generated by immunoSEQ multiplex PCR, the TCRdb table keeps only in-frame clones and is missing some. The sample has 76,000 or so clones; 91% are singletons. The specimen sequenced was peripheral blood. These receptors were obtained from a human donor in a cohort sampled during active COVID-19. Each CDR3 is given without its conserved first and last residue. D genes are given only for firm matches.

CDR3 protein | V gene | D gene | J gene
ASSGQGSNQPQH | TRBV6-4 | . | TRBJ1-5
ASSSQSGGELF | TRBV7-2 | . | TRBJ2-2
ASMTENNYGYT | TRBV19 | . | TRBJ1-2
ASSSTSVTYEQY | TRBV5-4 | TRBD2 | TRBJ2-7
ASSYSLREPQH | TRBV6-5 | . | TRBJ1-5
ASSVSSFQETQY | TRBV9 | . | TRBJ2-5
ASSWTSGGTDTQY | TRBV7-3 | TRBD2 | TRBJ2-3
ASSLLGSGARETQY | TRBV7-7 | TRBD2 | TRBJ2-5
ASSQDGGRVAGANVLT | TRBV4-2 | . | TRBJ2-6
ASSQERGEKLF | TRBV4-2 | . | TRBJ1-4
ASSLRQTDTQY | TRBV4-3 | . | TRBJ2-3
ASSLDGVNEQF | TRBV5-4 | . | TRBJ2-1
ASSHGMSQGGETQY | TRBV7-2 | . | TRBJ2-5
ASSHPLIRQGVKGEQY | TRBV3-1/TRBV3-2 | TRBD1 | TRBJ2-7
ASSSTGTGNNEQF | TRBV4-3 | TRBD1 | TRBJ2-1
ASSPPAGWGETQY | TRBV18 | . | TRBJ2-5
ASSPSAGSTGELF | TRBV18 | . | TRBJ2-2
ASSSGLAGEETQY | TRBV7-9 | TRBD2 | TRBJ2-5
AWDRFDKKLF | TRBV30 | . | TRBJ1-4
ASSIGGGVTYEQY | TRBV19 | . | TRBJ2-7
SARGAFEQY | TRBV20-1 | . | TRBJ2-7
ASKLAGGNEQF | TRBV12-3/TRBV12-4 | TRBD2 | TRBJ2-1
ASSWGLYGYT | TRBV12-3/TRBV12-4 | . | TRBJ1-2
APTRDRGSSDTQY | TRBV24-1 | TRBD1 | TRBJ2-3
ASSFSAVQETQY | TRBV5-1 | . | TRBJ2-5
ASSPRTTLRNEQF | TRBV4-1 | . | TRBJ2-1
ASSFSTGGNTIY | TRBV7-6 | TRBD1 | TRBJ1-3
ASGGTNTGELF | TRBV9 | . | TRBJ2-2
AIQETSNLRGEQF | TRBV10-3 | TRBD2 | TRBJ2-1
ASSASARSTDTQY | TRBV9 | . | TRBJ2-3
ASSFRQGVYEQY | TRBV11-1 | TRBD1 | TRBJ2-7
AISDGLAGDNEQF | TRBV10-3 | TRBD2 | TRBJ2-1
ASSLVHRQGPQYEQY | TRBV7-2 | TRBD1 | TRBJ2-7
SVEGPGLNTEAF | TRBV29-1 | . | TRBJ1-1
ASSYPQGQTNTEAF | TRBV5-4 | . | TRBJ1-1
ATSRGQGDQPQH | TRBV15 | . | TRBJ1-5
ASSPLDRSYTGELF | TRBV9 | . | TRBJ2-2
ASSPGTGHNSPLH | TRBV6-5 | . | TRBJ1-6
SPLQDTQY | TRBV29-1 | . | TRBJ2-3
ASSYSTGYQPQH | TRBV6-2/TRBV6-3 | . | TRBJ1-5
ASSVGGKGDTIY | TRBV9 | . | TRBJ1-3